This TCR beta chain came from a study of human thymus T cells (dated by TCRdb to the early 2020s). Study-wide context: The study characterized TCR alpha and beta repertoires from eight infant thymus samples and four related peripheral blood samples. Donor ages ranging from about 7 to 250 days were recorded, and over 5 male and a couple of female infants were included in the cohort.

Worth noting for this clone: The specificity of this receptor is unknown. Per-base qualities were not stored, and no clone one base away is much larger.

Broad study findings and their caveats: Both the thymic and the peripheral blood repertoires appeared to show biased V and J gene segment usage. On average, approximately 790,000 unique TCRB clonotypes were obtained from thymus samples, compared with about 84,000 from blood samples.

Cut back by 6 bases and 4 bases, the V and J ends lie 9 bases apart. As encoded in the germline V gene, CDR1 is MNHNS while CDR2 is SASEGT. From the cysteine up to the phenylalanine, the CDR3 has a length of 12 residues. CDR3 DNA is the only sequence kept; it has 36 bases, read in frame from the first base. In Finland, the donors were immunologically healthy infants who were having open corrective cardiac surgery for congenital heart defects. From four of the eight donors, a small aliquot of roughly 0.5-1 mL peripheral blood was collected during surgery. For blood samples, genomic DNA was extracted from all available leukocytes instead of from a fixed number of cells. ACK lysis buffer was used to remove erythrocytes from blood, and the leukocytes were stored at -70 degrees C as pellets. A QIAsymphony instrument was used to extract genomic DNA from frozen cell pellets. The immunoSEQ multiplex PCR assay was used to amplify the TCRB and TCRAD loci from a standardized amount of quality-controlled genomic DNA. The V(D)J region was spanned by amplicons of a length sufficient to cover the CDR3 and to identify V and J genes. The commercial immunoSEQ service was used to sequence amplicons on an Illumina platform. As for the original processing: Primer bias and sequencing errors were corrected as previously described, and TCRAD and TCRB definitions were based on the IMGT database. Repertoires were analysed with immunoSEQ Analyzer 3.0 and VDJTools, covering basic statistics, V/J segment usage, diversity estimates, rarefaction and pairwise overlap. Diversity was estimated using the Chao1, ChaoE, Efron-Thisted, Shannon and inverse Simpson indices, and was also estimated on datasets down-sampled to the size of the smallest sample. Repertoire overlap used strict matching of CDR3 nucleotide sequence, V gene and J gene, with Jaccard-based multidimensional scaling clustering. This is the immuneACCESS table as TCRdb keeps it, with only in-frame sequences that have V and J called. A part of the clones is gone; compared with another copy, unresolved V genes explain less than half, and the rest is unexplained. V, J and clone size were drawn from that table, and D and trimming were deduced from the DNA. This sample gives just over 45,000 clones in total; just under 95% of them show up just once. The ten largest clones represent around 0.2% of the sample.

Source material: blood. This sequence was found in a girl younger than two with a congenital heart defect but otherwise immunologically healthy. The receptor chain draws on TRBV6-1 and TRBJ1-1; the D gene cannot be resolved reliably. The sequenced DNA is TGTGCCAGCAGCGTCGACACCACTGAAGCTTTCTTT. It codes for CASSVDTTEAFF.